This is a list of T cell receptor beta chains from one sample in a study of beta chain features in type 1 diabetes. Assay: immunoSEQ multiplex PCR; the TCRdb copy retains only in-frame clones and omits some. The sample yields a few hundred thousand clones, 27% seen once. The sample consisted of central memory CD4+ T cells from blood. These receptors all come from a man aged 25 to 45 in good health. The CDR3 runs from the conserved cysteine through the conserved F or W. A D gene is named only where the DNA matches it firmly. The size entry is marked missing in some rows and otherwise reads once, few, many or a size class.

V: TRBV5-4; J: TRBJ2-1; D: .; size: .; CDR3: CASSLPVDNEQFF; DNA: TGTGCCAGCAGCCTCCCGGTGGACAATGAGCAGTTCTTC
V: TRBV7-2; J: TRBJ2-3; D: .; size: .; CDR3: CATSLASREDTQYF; DNA: TGTGCCACCTCTCTAGCCTCTCGAGAGGATACGCAGTATTTT
V: TRBV7-9; J: TRBJ2-3; D: .; size: .; CDR3: CASIYEGYYSGTQYF; DNA: TGTGCCAGCATCTACGAGGGATATTATTCGGGTACGCAGTATTTT
V: TRBV29-1; J: TRBJ1-2; D: .; size: few; CDR3: CSVLVYYGYTF; DNA: TGCAGCGTTCTGGTTTACTATGGCTACACCTTC
V: TRBV30; J: TRBJ1-1; D: .; size: .; CDR3: CAWGGNIEAFF; DNA: TGTGCCTGGGGGGGTAATATTGAAGCTTTCTTT
V: TRBV7-8; J: TRBJ2-7; D: .; size: many; CDR3: CASSPGQGPYEQYF; DNA: TGTGCCAGCAGCCCCGGCCAAGGGCCCTACGAGCAGTACTTC
V: TRBV4-3; J: TRBJ2-5; D: TRBD2; size: few; CDR3: CASSQDGLASETQYF; DNA: TGCGCCAGCAGCCAAGACGGACTAGCATCAGAGACCCAGTACTTC
V: TRBV12-2; J: TRBJ1-1; D: .; size: .; CDR3: CASRLRQEGTNTEAFF; DNA: TGTGCAAGTCGCTTGAGACAGGAGGGCACGAACACTGAAGCTTTCTTT
V: TRBV29-1; J: TRBJ1-1; D: .; size: once; CDR3: CSAMPGNTEAFF; DNA: TGCAGCGCTATGCCAGGGAACACTGAAGCTTTCTTT
V: TRBV29-1; J: TRBJ2-6; D: .; size: few; CDR3: CSVTRAGANVLTF; DNA: TGCAGCGTTACCCGGGCTGGGGCCAACGTCCTGACTTTC
V: TRBV29-1; J: TRBJ2-3; D: .; size: .; CDR3: CSVEDRVVW; DNA: TGCAGCGTTGAAGATCGAGTTGTATGG
V: TRBV5-4; J: TRBJ2-7; D: TRBD1; size: .; CDR3: CASRPTPGQNYEQYF; DNA: TGTGCCAGCAGGCCAACCCCGGGACAGAACTACGAGCAGTACTTC
V: TRBV28; J: TRBJ2-3; D: .; size: few; CDR3: CASSPAGVPDTQYF; DNA: TGTGCCAGCAGCCCGGCCGGGGTGCCAGATACGCAGTATTTT
V: TRBV18; J: TRBJ2-7; D: .; size: few; CDR3: CASSPPSREYEQYF; DNA: TGTGCCAGCTCACCACCCTCCCGGGAGTACGAGCAGTACTTC
V: TRBV11-2; J: TRBJ1-1; D: .; size: .; CDR3: CASSSQMNTEAFF; DNA: TGTGCCAGCAGCTCACAGATGAACACTGAAGCTTTCTTT
V: TRBV27; J: TRBJ2-5; D: TRBD2; size: .; CDR3: CASSLRAGGSQYF; DNA: TGTGCCAGCAGTTTAAGGGCGGGAGGGTCCCAGTACTTC
V: TRBV7-9; J: TRBJ2-5; D: TRBD1; size: .; CDR3: CASSQSGQKQETQYF; DNA: TGTGCCAGCAGCCAATCGGGACAGAAACAAGAGACCCAGTACTTC
V: TRBV25-1; J: TRBJ2-7; D: TRBD1; size: once; CDR3: CASSEPTHRGRFEQYF; DNA: TGTGCCAGCAGTGAACCTACCCACAGGGGGCGGTTCGAGCAGTACTTC
V: TRBV7-2; J: TRBJ1-3; D: .; size: .; CDR3: CASSLASRNTIYF; DNA: TGTGCCAGCAGCTTAGCCTCGAGAAACACCATATATTTT
V: TRBV5-1; J: TRBJ2-1; D: .; size: .; CDR3: CASSSLRETGNEQFF; DNA: TGCGCCAGCAGCTCTCTCCGGGAGACCGGCAATGAGCAGTTCTTC
V: TRBV6-1; J: TRBJ2-3; D: .; size: .; CDR3: CASRDRRTDTQYF; DNA: TGTGCCAGCCGCGACAGGCGCACAGATACGCAGTATTTT
V: TRBV30; J: TRBJ1-2; D: .; size: .; CDR3: CAWSVGGRYGYTF; DNA: TGTGCCTGGAGTGTCGGAGGGCGCTATGGCTACACCTTC
V: TRBV27; J: TRBJ2-1; D: TRBD2; size: few; CDR3: CASRGTSGTFYNEQFF; DNA: TGTGCCAGCAGAGGGACTAGCGGGACATTCTACAATGAGCAGTTCTTC
V: TRBV13; J: TRBJ2-3; D: TRBD2; size: .; CDR3: CASSRRTSGGSTSTDTQYF; DNA: TGTGCCAGCAGCAGACGGACTAGCGGGGGCTCCACTAGCACAGATACGCAGTATTTT
V: TRBV27; J: TRBJ2-6; D: .; size: .; CDR3: CASRASREYGSGANVLTF; DNA: TGTGCCAGCAGGGCAAGCAGGGAATATGGCTCTGGGGCCAACGTCCTGACTTTC
V: TRBV5-4; J: TRBJ2-7; D: TRBD2; size: .; CDR3: CASSLGGRASYEQYF; DNA: TGTGCCAGCAGCTTGGGCGGGAGGGCTTCCTACGAGCAGTACTTC
V: TRBV29-1; J: TRBJ2-1; D: .; size: few; CDR3: CSVEDPSSIYEQFF; DNA: TGCAGCGTTGAAGATCCCTCTAGTATCTATGAGCAGTTCTTC
V: TRBV5-4; J: TRBJ2-5; D: TRBD2; size: .; CDR3: CASSLFLAGEETQYF; DNA: TGTGCCAGCAGCTTGTTCCTAGCGGGAGAAGAGACCCAGTACTTC
V: TRBV5-4; J: TRBJ1-2; D: .; size: few; CDR3: CASSAARRENYGYTF; DNA: TGTGCCAGCAGCGCCGCTAGGAGGGAGAACTATGGCTACACCTTC
V: TRBV18; J: TRBJ2-1; D: .; size: .; CDR3: CASSPSGQVWVEQFF; DNA: TGTGCCAGCTCACCGTCGGGGCAAGTCTGGGTCGAGCAGTTCTTC
V: TRBV5-4; J: TRBJ2-5; D: .; size: few; CDR3: CASSQTGEGETQYF; DNA: TGTGCCAGCAGCCAGACAGGGGAGGGGGAGACCCAGTACTTC
V: TRBV20-1; J: TRBJ2-5; D: .; size: .; CDR3: CSAEPAKTQYF; DNA: TGCAGTGCGGAGCCCGCGAAGACCCAGTACTTC
V: TRBV19; J: TRBJ1-5; D: .; size: .; CDR3: CASSMTRDGTWPQHF; DNA: TGTGCCAGTAGTATGACCAGGGACGGTACGTGGCCCCAGCATTTT
V: TRBV5-6; J: TRBJ2-7; D: TRBD1; size: few; CDR3: CASSLGTGRYEQYF; DNA: TGTGCCAGCAGCCTCGGGACAGGGAGGTACGAGCAGTACTTC
V: TRBV4-1; J: TRBJ2-3; D: .; size: few; CDR3: CASSPFGPSTDTQYF; DNA: TGCGCCAGCAGCCCCTTTGGCCCTAGCACAGATACGCAGTATTTT
V: TRBV7-2; J: TRBJ1-4; D: .; size: few; CDR3: CASSPFRGGEKLFF; DNA: TGTGCCAGCAGCCCCTTCAGGGGAGGGGAAAAACTGTTTTTT
V: TRBV13; J: TRBJ1-3; D: TRBD1; size: .; CDR3: CASSPRQGRGPGNTIYF; DNA: TGTGCCAGCAGCCCCCGACAGGGGCGAGGCCCTGGAAACACCATATATTTT
V: TRBV5-4; J: TRBJ2-7; D: .; size: once; CDR3: CASSPGTSHYEQYF; DNA: TGTGCCAGCAGCCCCGGGACATCCCACTACGAGCAGTACTTC
V: TRBV7-2; J: TRBJ2-3; D: .; size: few; CDR3: CASSLNLDTQYF; DNA: TGTGCCAGCAGCTTAAACCTGGACACGCAGTATTTT
V: TRBV5-4; J: TRBJ2-2; D: TRBD2; size: .; CDR3: CASSLASGRASIGGELFF; DNA: TGTGCCAGCAGCTTGGCCAGCGGGAGGGCCTCAATAGGCGGGGAGCTGTTTTTT
V: TRBV7-2; J: TRBJ2-5; D: .; size: .; CDR3: CASSLGAGTQETQYF; DNA: TGTGCCAGCAGCTTAGGGGCGGGGACGCAAGAGACCCAGTACTTC
V: TRBV15; J: TRBJ2-7; D: TRBD1; size: many; CDR3: CATSPIDRDYEQYF; DNA: TGTGCCACCAGTCCGATCGACAGGGACTACGAGCAGTACTTC
V: TRBV30; J: TRBJ2-7; D: .; size: .; CDR3: CAWSVRQGKSYEQYF; DNA: TGTGCCTGGAGTGTACGGCAGGGCAAGTCCTACGAGCAGTACTTC
V: TRBV28; J: TRBJ2-7; D: TRBD2; size: few; CDR3: CASNPGGSGNYEQYF; DNA: TGTGCCAGCAACCCGGGGGGTAGCGGAAACTACGAGCAGTACTTC
V: TRBV18; J: TRBJ2-1; D: TRBD2; size: .; CDR3: CASSLGLDFYNEQFF; DNA: TGTGCCAGCTCACTCGGACTAGATTTCTACAATGAGCAGTTCTTC
V: TRBV7-9; J: TRBJ1-1; D: TRBD1; size: .; CDR3: CASSFRGQANTEAFF; DNA: TGTGCCAGCAGCTTCCGTGGACAGGCGAACACTGAAGCTTTCTTT
V: TRBV5-4; J: TRBJ2-5; D: .; size: .; CDR3: CATSRPGQETQYF; DNA: TGTGCCACCTCCAGGCCCGGCCAAGAGACCCAGTACTTC
V: TRBV6-5; J: TRBJ2-5; D: .; size: .; CDR3: CASSPIRGETQYF; DNA: TGTGCCAGCAGCCCTATACGCGGAGAGACCCAGTACTTC
V: TRBV5-1; J: TRBJ2-1; D: TRBD1; size: .; CDR3: CASSLGQGNNEQFF; DNA: TGCGCCAGCAGCTTGGGACAGGGGAACAATGAGCAGTTCTTC
V: TRBV29-1; J: TRBJ2-3; D: .; size: few; CDR3: CSVDTTDTQYF; DNA: TGCAGCGTTGACACCACAGATACGCAGTATTTT
V: TRBV30; J: TRBJ2-1; D: TRBD2; size: .; CDR3: CAWSVSRGLAAKNEQFF; DNA: TGTGCCTGGAGTGTAAGCAGGGGACTAGCGGCCAAGAATGAGCAGTTCTTC
V: TRBV7-9; J: TRBJ1-2; D: TRBD1; size: .; CDR3: CASSGQGDGYTF; DNA: TGTGCCAGCAGCGGACAGGGAGATGGCTACACCTTC
V: TRBV30; J: TRBJ2-1; D: TRBD1; size: few; CDR3: CARGRYNEQFF; DNA: TGTGCCAGGGGGCGTTACAATGAGCAGTTCTTC
V: TRBV7-2; J: TRBJ2-3; D: TRBD2; size: few; CDR3: CASSLQRGRTDTQYF; DNA: TGTGCCAGCAGCTTACAGCGGGGGCGCACAGATACGCAGTATTTT
V: TRBV10-3; J: TRBJ2-3; D: .; size: .; CDR3: CAISDPGERTDTQYF; DNA: TGTGCCATCAGTGATCCGGGAGAGAGGACAGATACGCAGTATTTT
V: TRBV5-1; J: TRBJ1-5; D: .; size: .; CDR3: CASSLGGPNQPQHF; DNA: TGCGCCAGCAGCTTGGGGGGCCCCAATCAGCCCCAGCATTTT
V: TRBV15; J: TRBJ2-7; D: .; size: .; CDR3: CATSREWLGDGSSYEQYF; DNA: TGTGCCACCAGCAGAGAATGGCTAGGAGACGGGAGCTCCTACGAGCAGTACTTC
V: TRBV2; J: TRBJ2-6; D: TRBD1; size: many; CDR3: CASSAPGGISGANVLTF; DNA: TGTGCCAGCAGTGCGCCAGGGGGCATTTCTGGGGCCAACGTCCTGACTTTC